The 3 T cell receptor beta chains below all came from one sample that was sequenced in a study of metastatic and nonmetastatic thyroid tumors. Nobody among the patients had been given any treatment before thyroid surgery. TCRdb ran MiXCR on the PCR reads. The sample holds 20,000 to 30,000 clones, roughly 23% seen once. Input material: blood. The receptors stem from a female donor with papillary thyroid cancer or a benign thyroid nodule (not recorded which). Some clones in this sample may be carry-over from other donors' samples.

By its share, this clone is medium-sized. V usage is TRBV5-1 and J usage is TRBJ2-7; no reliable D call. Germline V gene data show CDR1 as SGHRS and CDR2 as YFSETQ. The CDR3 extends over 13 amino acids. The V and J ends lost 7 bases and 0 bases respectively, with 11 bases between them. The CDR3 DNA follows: TGCGCCAGCTCCCTCGAATTCTCCTACGAGCAGTACTTC. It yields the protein CASSLEFSYEQYF.

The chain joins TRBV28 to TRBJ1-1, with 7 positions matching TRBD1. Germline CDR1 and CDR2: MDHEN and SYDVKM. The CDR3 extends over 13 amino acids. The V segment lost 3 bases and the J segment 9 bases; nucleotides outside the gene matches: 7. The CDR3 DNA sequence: TGTGCCAGCAGTTTTAGTACGGGACAGAAAGCTTTCTTT. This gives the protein CASSFSTGQKAFF.

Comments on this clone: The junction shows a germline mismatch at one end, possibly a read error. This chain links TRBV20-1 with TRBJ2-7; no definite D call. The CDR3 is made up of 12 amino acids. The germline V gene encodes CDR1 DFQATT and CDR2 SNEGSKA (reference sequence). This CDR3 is CSAPTPSYEQHF. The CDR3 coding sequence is TGCAGTGCTCCGACTCCTTCATACGAGCAGCACTTC.